The source of this T cell receptor (beta chain) is a study of T cell changes during pregnancy in multiple sclerosis. Germline values: CDR1 SGHVS, CDR2 FNYEAQ. The CDR3 consists of 19 residues. Measured with immunoSEQ multiplex PCR; TCRdb has only the in-frame clones, and not every one. The sample gives about 48,000 clones, approximately 92% of which show up once; roughly 0.99% is in the top ten. Sequenced material: CD4+ T cells from peripheral blood mononuclear cells, taken in the second trimester of pregnancy. The clonotype was recovered from a female donor in good health, enrolled as a control in a pregnancy study. This rearrangement joins TRBV7-6 to TRBJ2-5, with TRBD2 matching 14 bases. The better agreement between TRBJ2-7 and the DNA end casts doubt on the J call. The CDR3 region is CASSLAPGTSGGSSYEQYF. The CDR3 region has the DNA TGTGCCAGCAGCTTAGCCCCCGGGACTAGCGGGGGAAGCTCCTACGAGCAGTACTTC.